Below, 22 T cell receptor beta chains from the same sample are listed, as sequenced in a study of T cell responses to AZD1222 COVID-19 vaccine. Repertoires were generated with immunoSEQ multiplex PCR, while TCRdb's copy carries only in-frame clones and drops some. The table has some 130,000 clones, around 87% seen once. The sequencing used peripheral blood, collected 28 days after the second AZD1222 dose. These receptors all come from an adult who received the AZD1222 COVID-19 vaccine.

In nucleotides, the CDR3 is TGTGCCAGCAGCTCCGGGTGGGACAGCATTGTAAACACTGAAGCTTTCTTT. Its protein is CASSSGWDSIVNTEAFF. V and J are TRBV7-9 and TRBJ1-1; TRBD1 aligns across 7 bases. The CDR3 has 17 residues. CDR1 is SEHNR and CDR2 is FQNEAQ in the germline V gene (reference sequence). After removal of 4 bases from V and 2 bases from J, the junction contained 13 bases not matched to a gene.

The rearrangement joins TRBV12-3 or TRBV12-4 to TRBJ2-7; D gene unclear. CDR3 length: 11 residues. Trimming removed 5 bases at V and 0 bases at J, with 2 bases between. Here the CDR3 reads CASSDSYEQYF. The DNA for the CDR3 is TGTGCCAGCAGTGACTCCTACGAGCAGTACTTC.

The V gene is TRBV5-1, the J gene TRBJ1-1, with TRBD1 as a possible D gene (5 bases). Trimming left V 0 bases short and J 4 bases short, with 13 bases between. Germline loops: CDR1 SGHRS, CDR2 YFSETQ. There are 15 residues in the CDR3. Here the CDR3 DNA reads TGCGCCAGCAGCTTGGGGAATCGGGGGACCACTGAAGCTTTCTTT. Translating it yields CASSLGNRGTTEAFF.

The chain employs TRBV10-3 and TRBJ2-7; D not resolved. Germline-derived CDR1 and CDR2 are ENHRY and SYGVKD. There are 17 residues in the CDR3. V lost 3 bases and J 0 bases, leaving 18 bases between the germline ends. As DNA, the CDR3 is TGTGCCATCAGTGACCCTTCGGTTCGTTCGCTCTCCTACGAGCAGTACTTC. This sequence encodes CAISDPSVRSLSYEQYF.

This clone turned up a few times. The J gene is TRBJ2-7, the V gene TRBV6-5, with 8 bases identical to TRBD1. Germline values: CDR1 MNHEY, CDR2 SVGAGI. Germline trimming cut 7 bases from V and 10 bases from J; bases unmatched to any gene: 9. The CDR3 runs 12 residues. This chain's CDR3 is CASKGQEGLQYF. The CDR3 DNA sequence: TGTGCCAGCAAGGGACAGGAGGGTCTTCAGTACTTC.

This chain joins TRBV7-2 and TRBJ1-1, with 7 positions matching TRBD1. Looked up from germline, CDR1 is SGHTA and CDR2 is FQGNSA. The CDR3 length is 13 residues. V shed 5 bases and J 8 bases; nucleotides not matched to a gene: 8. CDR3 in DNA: TGTGCCAGCAGCACCCAACCAGGGGGAGAAGCTTTCTTT. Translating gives CASSTQPGGEAFF.

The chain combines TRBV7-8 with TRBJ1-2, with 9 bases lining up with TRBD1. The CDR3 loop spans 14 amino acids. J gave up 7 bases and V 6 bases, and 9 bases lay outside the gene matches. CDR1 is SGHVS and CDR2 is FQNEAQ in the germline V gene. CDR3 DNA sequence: TGTGCCAGCAGAGAAGGGACAGGGCGACTTGGCTACACCTTC. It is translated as CASREGTGRLGYTF. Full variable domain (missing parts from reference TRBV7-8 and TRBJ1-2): GAGVSQSPRYKVAKRGQDVALRCDPISGHVSLFWYQQALGQGPEFLTYFQNEAQLDKSGLPSDRFFAERPEGSVSTLKIQRTQQEDSAVYLCASREGTGRLGYTFGSGTRLTVV.

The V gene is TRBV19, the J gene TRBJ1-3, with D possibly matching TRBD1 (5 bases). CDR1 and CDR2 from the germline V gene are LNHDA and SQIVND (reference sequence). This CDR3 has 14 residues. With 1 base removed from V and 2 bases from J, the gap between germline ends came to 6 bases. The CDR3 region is CASSIGDAGNTIYF. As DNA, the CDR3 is TGTGCCAGTAGTATAGGGGACGCTGGAAACACCATATATTTT.

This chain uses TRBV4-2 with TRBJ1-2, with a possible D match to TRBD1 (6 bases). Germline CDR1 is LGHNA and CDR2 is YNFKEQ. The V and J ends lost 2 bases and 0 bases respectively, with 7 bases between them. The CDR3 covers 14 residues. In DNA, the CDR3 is TGTGCCAGCAGCCAATGGACAGCTAACTATGGCTACACCTTC. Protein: CASSQWTANYGYTF.

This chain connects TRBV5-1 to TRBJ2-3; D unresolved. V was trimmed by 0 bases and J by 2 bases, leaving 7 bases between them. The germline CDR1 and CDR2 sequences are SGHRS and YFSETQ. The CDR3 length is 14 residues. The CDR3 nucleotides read TGCGCCAGCAGCTTGGGGCAGCCCACAGATACGCAGTATTTT. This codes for CASSLGQPTDTQYF.

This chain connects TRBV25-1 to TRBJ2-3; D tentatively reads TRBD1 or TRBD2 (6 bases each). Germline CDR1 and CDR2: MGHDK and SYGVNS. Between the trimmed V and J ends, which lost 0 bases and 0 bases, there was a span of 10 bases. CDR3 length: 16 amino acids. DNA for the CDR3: TGTGCCAGCAGTGAATACAAGGGGGGAAGCACAGATACGCAGTATTTT. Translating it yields CASSEYKGGSTDTQYF.

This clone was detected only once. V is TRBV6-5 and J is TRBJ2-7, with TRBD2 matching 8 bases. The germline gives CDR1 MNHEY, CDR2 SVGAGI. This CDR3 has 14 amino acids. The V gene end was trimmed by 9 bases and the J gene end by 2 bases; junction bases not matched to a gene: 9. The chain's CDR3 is CASKSGGDTYEQYF. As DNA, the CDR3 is TGTGCCAGTAAGAGCGGGGGCGACACCTACGAGCAGTACTTC.

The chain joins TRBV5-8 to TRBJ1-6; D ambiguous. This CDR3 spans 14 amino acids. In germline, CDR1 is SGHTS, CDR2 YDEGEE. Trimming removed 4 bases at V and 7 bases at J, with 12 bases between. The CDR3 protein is CASSRRRGNSPLHF. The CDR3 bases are TGTGCCAGCAGCCGAAGGCGTGGGAATTCACCCCTCCACTTT.

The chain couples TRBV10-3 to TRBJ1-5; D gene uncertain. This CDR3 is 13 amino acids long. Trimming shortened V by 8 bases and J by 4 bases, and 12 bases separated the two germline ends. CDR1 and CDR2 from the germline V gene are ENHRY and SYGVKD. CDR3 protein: CAIGLSVNQPQHF. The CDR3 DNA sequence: TGTGCCATCGGGCTCAGCGTTAATCAGCCCCAGCATTTT.

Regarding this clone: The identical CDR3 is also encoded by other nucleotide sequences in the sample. CDR3 coding DNA: TGTGCCAGCTCACCGATTCGAGTCGGGAACACTGAAGCTTTCTTT. This sequence encodes CASSPIRVGNTEAFF. The rearrangement uses TRBV18 and TRBJ1-1; D not certain. The CDR3 has 15 residues. Trimming cost V 3 bases and J 1 base, with 12 bases left between them. Germline V gene data show CDR1 as KGHSH and CDR2 as LQKENI.

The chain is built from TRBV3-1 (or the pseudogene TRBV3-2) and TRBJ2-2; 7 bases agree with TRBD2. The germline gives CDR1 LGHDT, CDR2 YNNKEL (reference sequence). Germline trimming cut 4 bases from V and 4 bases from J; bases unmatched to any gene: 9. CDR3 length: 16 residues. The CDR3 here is CASSLPRGTGTGELFF. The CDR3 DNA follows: TGTGCCAGCAGCCTACCGCGGGGGACGGGCACCGGGGAGCTGTTTTTT.

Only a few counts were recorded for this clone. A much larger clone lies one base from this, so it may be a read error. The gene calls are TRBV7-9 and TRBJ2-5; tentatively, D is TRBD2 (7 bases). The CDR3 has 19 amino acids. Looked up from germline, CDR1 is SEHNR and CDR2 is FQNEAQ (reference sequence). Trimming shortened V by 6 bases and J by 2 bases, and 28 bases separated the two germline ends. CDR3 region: CASRGGALRRGPRQETQYF. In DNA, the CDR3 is TGTGCCAGCAGGGGGGGGGCCCTTCGACGTGGTCCGCGACAAGAGACCCAGTACTTC.

The CDR3 reads CASSPLIRVRAYEQYF. The CDR3 DNA reads as TGTGCCAGCAGCCCCCTAATTAGGGTTAGGGCCTACGAGCAGTACTTC. The chain carries TRBV2 and TRBJ2-7, with D unclear. V lost 6 bases, J lost 2 bases, and 20 bases lay in between. The germline V gene encodes CDR1 SNHLY and CDR2 FYNNEI. The CDR3 has 16 amino acids.

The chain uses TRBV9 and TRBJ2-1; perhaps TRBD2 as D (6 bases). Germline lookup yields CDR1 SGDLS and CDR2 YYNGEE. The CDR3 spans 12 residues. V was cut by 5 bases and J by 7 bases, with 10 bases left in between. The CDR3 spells CASSRAGNEQFF. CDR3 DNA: TGTGCCAGCAGTCGGGCGGGGAATGAGCAGTTCTTC.

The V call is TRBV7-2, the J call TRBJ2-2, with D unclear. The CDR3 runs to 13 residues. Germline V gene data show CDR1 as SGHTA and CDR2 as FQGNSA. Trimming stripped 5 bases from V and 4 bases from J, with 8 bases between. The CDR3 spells CASSPSRTGELFF. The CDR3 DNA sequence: TGTGCCAGCAGCCCCTCGCGCACCGGGGAGCTGTTTTTT.

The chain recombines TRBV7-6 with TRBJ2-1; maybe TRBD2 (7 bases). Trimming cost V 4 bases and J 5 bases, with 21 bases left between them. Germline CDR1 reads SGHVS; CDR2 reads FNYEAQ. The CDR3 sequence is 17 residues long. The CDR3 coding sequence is TGTGCCAGCAGCTCCTTGGGGGGGCCCATGGGGGACAATGAGCAGTTCTTC. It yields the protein CASSSLGGPMGDNEQFF.

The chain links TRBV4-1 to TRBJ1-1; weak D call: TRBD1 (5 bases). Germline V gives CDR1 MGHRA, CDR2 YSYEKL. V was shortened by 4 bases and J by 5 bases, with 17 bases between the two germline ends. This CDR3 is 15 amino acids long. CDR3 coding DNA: TGCGCCAGCAGCCCGTTTCGGGGGGTATGGACTGAAGCTTTCTTT. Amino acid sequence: CASSPFRGVWTEAFF.